This T cell receptor (beta chain) came from a study of beta chain features in type 1 diabetes. Overall study: Investigators examined 107,917,701 sorted cells across all samples. Study observations and caveats: TCRB CDR3s from Type 1 diabetes patients were moderately but significantly shorter in all four CD4+ subsets. Naive, central memory and regulatory TCRB repertoires appeared more similar among patients than healthy donors.

This clone was detected only a few times. No antigen is known for it. Expressed TCRB transcripts got sequenced, as all isolated RNA was reverse transcribed. Sequenced by immunoSEQ multiplex PCR; TCRdb stores in-frame clones only, minus some. The data contain about 390,000 clones, over 8.5% of them singletons. From germline, CDR1 is SGHRS and CDR2 YFSETQ. This CDR3 has 15 amino acids. V lost 2 bases and J lost 0; bases outside the gene matches: 1. The gene calls are TRBV5-1 and TRBJ1-3; 8 nucleotides align to TRBD1. This receptor was identified in a young man with type 1 diabetes. Input material: central memory CD4+ T cells from blood. CDR3 protein: CASSLQGDSGNTIYF. CDR3 DNA sequence: TGCGCCAGCAGCTTACAGGGGGACTCTGGAAACACCATATATTTT.